This is a list of T cell receptor beta chains from one sample in a study of OX40 agonist ivuxolimab in advanced cancers. Sequencing used immunoSEQ multiplex PCR; TCRdb keeps in-frame clones, though not all of them. The table shows 55,000 to 80,000 clones, with around 79% occurring only once. The material sequenced was CD4+ or CD8+ T cells sorted from blood, taken in a trial of the OX40 agonist ivuxolimab. These receptors all stem from an adult with an advanced solid tumor such as melanoma, head and neck, liver or kidney cancer. The CDR3 runs from the conserved cysteine through the conserved F or W. D genes are given only for firm matches. Clone size is not always given. Where it is, it says once, few, many or a class for expanded clones.

>TRBV11-3|NA|TRBJ2-2|once
TGTGCCAGCAGCCCCCGGGACACCTACACCGGGGAGCTGTTTTTT
CASSPRDTYTGELFF
>TRBV10-3|TRBD2|TRBJ2-3|NA
TGTGCCATCAGTGAACTAGCGGGGGGGCCATATTTT
CAISELAGGPYF
>TRBV5-1|TRBD2|TRBJ2-3|NA
TGCGCCAGCGCCTATAGCGGGCAGACCACAGATACGCAGTATTTT
CASAYSGQTTDTQYF
>TRBV19|NA|TRBJ1-5|NA
TGTGCCAGTAGTATGAATGTCGGCACCCGTAGCAATCAGCCCCAGCATTTT
CASSMNVGTRSNQPQHF
>TRBV5-6|TRBD1|TRBJ1-2|NA
TGTGCCAGCAGCTTACTCACGGGACAGGGCCATGGCTACACCTTC
CASSLLTGQGHGYTF
>TRBV11-2|TRBD1|TRBJ1-1|once
TGTGCCAGCAGCCCCGAGCGGACAGGGATCGCTTTCTTT
CASSPERTGIAFF
>TRBV5-1|TRBD1|TRBJ2-2|NA
TGCGCCAGCAGCTTCCACGACAGGGACACCGGGGAGCTGTTTTTT
CASSFHDRDTGELFF
>TRBV5-6|NA|TRBJ2-1|NA
TGTGCCAGCAGCCCGGACAGTCACAATGAGCAGTTCTTC
CASSPDSHNEQFF
>TRBV6-6|TRBD1|TRBJ1-1|NA
TGTGCCAGCAGTTACGGAGGGACAGAGAACACTGAAGCTTTCTTT
CASSYGGTENTEAFF
>TRBV19|NA|TRBJ1-6|NA
TGTGCCAGTGAGGCGGGGGACTATAATTCACCCCTCCACTTT
CASEAGDYNSPLHF
>TRBV27|TRBD1|TRBJ2-7|NA
TGTGCCAGCAGTTTATTCGGGACAGGGGGCGCCGAGCAGTACTTC
CASSLFGTGGAEQYF
>TRBV6-5|NA|TRBJ1-5|NA
TGTGCCAGCAGTTGGGGAGAGGGGATGCCCCAGCATTTT
CASSWGEGMPQHF
>TRBV6-5|NA|TRBJ1-5|NA
TGTGCCAGCAGTTACCGGCAGTATAGCAATCAGCCCCAGCATTTT
CASSYRQYSNQPQHF
>TRBV6-6|NA|TRBJ1-2|NA
TGTGCCAGCAGTTATAAGTCAGGGGCTAACTATGGCTACACCTTC
CASSYKSGANYGYTF
>TRBV6-5|NA|TRBJ1-3|NA
TGTGCCAGCAGTTACGCATTCGGGGGCGAAAACACCATATATTTT
CASSYAFGGENTIYF
>TRBV6-5|TRBD1|TRBJ1-2|NA
TGTGCCAGCAGTTACACAGGGGTAGGAAACTATGGCTACACCTTC
CASSYTGVGNYGYTF
>TRBV7-2|TRBD2|TRBJ2-3|NA
TGTGCCAGCAGCCATAGCGGGAGGACAGATACGCAGTATTTT
CASSHSGRTDTQYF
>TRBV9|TRBD1|TRBJ2-7|NA
TGTGCCAGCAGCGAGGGGACAGGGATCTACGAGCAGTACTTC
CASSEGTGIYEQYF
>TRBV7-2|TRBD2|TRBJ2-3|few
TGTGCCAGCAGCATGGGACTAGCGGGCCTCGGGGGGGATACGCAGTATTTT
CASSMGLAGLGGDTQYF
>TRBV5-5|NA|TRBJ2-1|NA
TGTGCCAGCAGTCCTGGGACAGAGCAGTTCTTC
CASSPGTEQFF
>TRBV5-1|NA|TRBJ2-1|NA
TGCGCCAGCAGCTTGGGGGTAGACCTCAATGAGCAGTTCTTC
CASSLGVDLNEQFF
>TRBV4-1|NA|TRBJ2-1|NA
TGCGCCAGCAGCCAAGATACTAGCCACAATGAGCAGTTCTTC
CASSQDTSHNEQFF
>TRBV5-4|TRBD1|TRBJ1-2|few
TGTGCCAGCAGCTTGGTTTCGACAGGGGATGGCTACACCTTC
CASSLVSTGDGYTF
>TRBV5-4|NA|TRBJ2-5|NA
TGTGCCAGCAGCTATAGACCTTCCTTGCAAGAGACCCAGTACTTC
CASSYRPSLQETQYF
>TRBV19|NA|TRBJ2-7|NA
TGTGCCAGTAGTATAGGAGGGCCCTCCCCGGAGCAGTACTTC
CASSIGGPSPEQYF
>TRBV13|NA|TRBJ1-2|NA
TGTGCCAGCAGCTTAGTTGGGGCCGGATCCTATGGCTACACCTTC
CASSLVGAGSYGYTF
>TRBV11-2|TRBD1|TRBJ1-3|NA
TGTGCCAGCAGCCATACAGGGGCCGACTCTGGAAACACCATATATTTT
CASSHTGADSGNTIYF
>TRBV9|NA|TRBJ2-2|few
TGTGCCAGCAGCGCTTTCTTCGGGGGACAGACGAACACCGGGGAGCTGTTTTTT
CASSAFFGGQTNTGELFF
>TRBV28|NA|TRBJ2-4|few
TGTGCCAGCAACTCTCTAGGAAAACAAAACATTCAGTACTTC
CASNSLGKQNIQYF
>TRBV6-6|TRBD1|TRBJ1-2|NA
TGTGCCAGCAGTCGGACAGGGGTCGACTATGGCTACACCTTC
CASSRTGVDYGYTF
>TRBV4-2|NA|TRBJ2-7|NA
TGTGCCAGCAGCCAAGATCCCATCTGGGAGACTAGTGGAGGCTACGAGCAGTACTTC
CASSQDPIWETSGGYEQYF
>TRBV2|TRBD2|TRBJ2-1|NA
TGTGCCAGCAGTGAAAACCCGACTAGCTTTGGGTACAATGAGCAGTTCTTC
CASSENPTSFGYNEQFF
>TRBV5-1|NA|TRBJ1-2|NA
TGCGCCAGCAGCTTGGACAGCTCTAACTATGGCTACACCTTC
CASSLDSSNYGYTF
>TRBV7-9|NA|TRBJ1-1|few
TGTGCCAGCAGTTACCAAACTGAAGCTTTCTTT
CASSYQTEAFF
>TRBV28|NA|TRBJ2-2|once
TGTGCCAGCAGTTTCCCGGGACTCGTTAAGAACACCGGGGAGCTGTTTTTT
CASSFPGLVKNTGELFF
>TRBV30|TRBD1|TRBJ1-5|NA
TGTGCCTGTAACTTCGGGACAGGGACGACTCAGCCCCAGCATTTT
CACNFGTGTTQPQHF
>TRBV30|NA|TRBJ2-7|once
TGTGCCTGGAGTGTATACTCGTACTACGAGCAGTACTTC
CAWSVYSYYEQYF
>TRBV6-5|TRBD1|TRBJ1-1|NA
TGTGCCAGCAGTTACCAGAGGACAGGTAACACTGAAGCTTTCTTT
CASSYQRTGNTEAFF
>TRBV5-4|TRBD2|TRBJ2-7|once
TGTGCCAGCAGCACGGGACTAGCGGGCCAATCCTACGAGCAGTACTTC
CASSTGLAGQSYEQYF
>TRBV27|NA|TRBJ1-5|NA
TGTGCCAGCAGTCTTACCCGCTCTAGTCAGCCCCAGCATTTT
CASSLTRSSQPQHF
>TRBV7-9|NA|TRBJ1-2|NA
TGTGCCAGCAGCTTGGGGGAGCGGGCTTCTGGCTACACCTTC
CASSLGERASGYTF
>TRBV11-1|NA|TRBJ1-1|NA
TGTGCCAGCAGCCCACAAAGGAACACTGAAGCTTTCTTT
CASSPQRNTEAFF
>TRBV27|TRBD1|TRBJ1-6|NA
TGTGCCAGCAGCGTAAACCGGGACAGGGGTAATTCACCCCTCCACTTT
CASSVNRDRGNSPLHF
>TRBV5-6|NA|TRBJ2-7|NA
TGTGCCAGCAGCTTGGGGATACCCCATTACGAGCAGTACTTC
CASSLGIPHYEQYF
>TRBV2|NA|TRBJ2-2|NA
TGTGCCAGCAGTCCGACAGGGAGGAACGGGGAGCTGTTTTTT
CASSPTGRNGELFF
>TRBV7-8|NA|TRBJ2-3|NA
TGTGCCAGCAGCTACAGGGGCACAGATACGCAGTATTTT
CASSYRGTDTQYF
>TRBV6-5|NA|TRBJ1-2|NA
TGTGCCAGCAGTTACTCGGGTCCTAATGGCTACACCTTC
CASSYSGPNGYTF
>TRBV27|TRBD1|TRBJ1-1|NA
TGTGCCAGCAGTTTTGACAGGGGTTACACTGAAGCTTTCTTT
CASSFDRGYTEAFF
>TRBV27|TRBD1|TRBJ2-5|NA
TGTGCCAGCAGCCCCATGCCGGGACAGGGGCAAGAGACCCAGTACTTC
CASSPMPGQGQETQYF
>TRBV6-4|NA|TRBJ1-2|once
TGTGCCAGCAGTCCCGCCAGGGCGTACAACTATGGCTACACCTTC
CASSPARAYNYGYTF
>TRBV2|TRBD2|TRBJ2-1|NA
TGTGCCAGCAGCGACGGACTAGTATATCGCGATGAGCAGTTCTTC
CASSDGLVYRDEQFF
>TRBV10-3|TRBD1|TRBJ2-1|NA
TGTGCCATCAGTGGAGGACAGGGCTACAATGAGCAGTTCTTC
CAISGGQGYNEQFF
>TRBV5-6|NA|TRBJ2-2|NA
TGTGCCAGCAGCCCTACAGTGAACACCGGGGAGCTGTTTTTT
CASSPTVNTGELFF
>TRBV11-2|NA|TRBJ1-1|NA
TGTGCCAGCAGCCCCAGGGAGGACACTGAAGCTTTCTTT
CASSPREDTEAFF
>TRBV19|NA|TRBJ2-5|NA
TGTGCCAGTGCTAGGACAGACCAAGAGACCCAGTACTTC
CASARTDQETQYF
>TRBV6-1|TRBD1|TRBJ1-5|NA
TGTGCCAGCAGTGAAGTCTGGAGACAGGGCCTCCATTTT
CASSEVWRQGLHF
>TRBV9|NA|TRBJ2-5|once
TGTGCCAGCAGCGCAGGACCTCAAGAGACCCAGTACTTC
CASSAGPQETQYF
>TRBV10-3|NA|TRBJ2-7|NA
TGTGCCATCAGTGAGTCGACTGAGGGCAGGCGTACCTACGAGCAGTACTTC
CAISESTEGRRTYEQYF
>TRBV27|NA|TRBJ2-2|NA
TGTGCCAGCAGTTTTTCGACAGGCCCCGGGGAGCTGTTTTTT
CASSFSTGPGELFF